These T cell receptor beta chains were read from a single sample in a study of cytomegalovirus exposure and HLA in healthy donors. The repertoire was sequenced with immunoSEQ multiplex PCR; TCRdb's copy has only in-frame clones and lacks some. The data contain 95,000 to 150,000 clones, 80% of them singletons. Sequencing was carried out using PBMCs. These receptors came from a female donor in good health and CMV-seropositive. Both conserved end residues are part of each CDR3. Each record gives: V gene, J gene, CDR3 protein.

TRBV29-1	TRBJ1-1	CSVGDGDTEAFF
TRBV5-6	TRBJ1-6	CASSLITGANSPLHF
TRBV2	TRBJ1-4	CASSDSTGNAKLFF
TRBV5-1	TRBJ1-5	CASSLDGVSNQPQHF
TRBV30	TRBJ2-2	CAWNPGTSGGIGELFF
TRBV6-5	TRBJ1-2	CASRSGGRGYTF
TRBV30	TRBJ2-6	CAWSVGGSGANVLTF
TRBV4-2	TRBJ2-2	CASSRDRGDGELFF
TRBV19	TRBJ2-2	CASSIPRTRNTGELFF
TRBV7-3	TRBJ2-3	CASSLGWGGIGDTQYF
TRBV4-2	TRBJ2-7	CASSQDRGGAYEQYF
TRBV6-5	TRBJ1-2	CASSNGTIRRKDTF
TRBV5-1	TRBJ1-2	CASSLGGSGYTF
TRBV6-5	TRBJ1-1	CASSFGTGLNTEAFF
TRBV18	TRBJ2-7	CASSPPRGTELYEQYF
TRBV2	TRBJ1-5	CASSPTDSNQPQHF
TRBV6-5	TRBJ2-3	CASSYSGQPDTQYF
TRBV5-1	TRBJ1-4	CASSLGGGNEKLFF
TRBV6-5	TRBJ1-1	CASSYETGRAAFF
TRBV4-2	TRBJ2-7	CASSSTGQGSYEQYF
TRBV6-1	TRBJ2-7	CASSARIDEQYF
TRBV19	TRBJ2-1	CASSDPGTSGGASNEQFF
TRBV21-1	TRBJ2-3	CASSKGEDRVPSTDTQYF
TRBV15	TRBJ2-7	CATSRAGALSYEQYF
TRBV29-1	TRBJ1-5	CSVVQGAGQPQHF
TRBV6-1	TRBJ2-2	CASRSAGRAGELFF
TRBV7-8	TRBJ1-6	CASSLGQMSSYNSPLHF
TRBV6-6	TRBJ1-5	CASSSTGDQPQHF
TRBV10-2	TRBJ1-5	CASAEGGANQPQHF
TRBV5-6	TRBJ1-2	CASSATGNYGYTF
TRBV7-9	TRBJ1-1	CASSLPVLNTEAFF